The 25 T cell receptor beta chains given below trace back to one sample, sequenced in a study of shared clonotypes between healthy human individuals (dated by TCRdb to between 2020 and 2021). Receptor amplification or capture employed the immunoSEQ multiplex PCR assay. Drawn from immuneACCESS, this table holds only the in-frame rearrangements with V and J called that TCRdb kept. Clones are partly lost; checked studies trace under half to an unresolved V gene and leave the rest unexplained. In this sample the table shows a few million clones, under 97% of which occur a single time. The ten largest make up around 0.13% of the sample. The sequenced sample was naive CD4+ T cells sorted from blood. Per the publication, the cell subset or site label means: CD45RA+ positively selected. Receptors originate from a young man in good health.

The chain couples TRBV27 to TRBJ2-1; 8 bases line up with TRBD2. This CDR3 has 19 amino acids. Trimming at V came to 4 bases and at J to 4 bases, leaving 18 bases not matched to a gene. Germline V gives CDR1 MNHEY, CDR2 SMNVEV (reference sequence). CDR3: CASSSRLARTPSPYNEQFF. The CDR3 DNA sequence: TGTGCCAGCAGTTCCCGACTAGCGAGGACCCCCTCCCCGTACAATGAGCAGTTCTTC.

The gene calls are TRBV10-3 and TRBJ2-7, with D perhaps matching TRBD1 or TRBD2 (5 bases each). This CDR3 is built from 14 residues. Trimming removed 7 bases at V and 1 base at J, with 14 bases between. The germline CDR1 and CDR2 sequences are ENHRY and SYGVKD. The CDR3 sequence is CAIIAGTVSYEQYF. The DNA of the CDR3 is TGTGCCATCATCGCCGGGACCGTGTCCTACGAGCAGTACTTC.

The rearrangement joins TRBV30 to TRBJ2-5, with 7 bases aligning to TRBD2. V was pared by 0 bases and J by 5 bases, with 6 bases of the junction left unmatched. The CDR3 runs 14 residues. Germline CDR1 and CDR2: GTSNPN and SVGIG (reference sequence). CDR3 in DNA: TGTGCCTGGAGTGTGGGGGGGGGAATGGAGACCCAGTACTTC. This codes for CAWSVGGGMETQYF.

This rearrangement joins TRBV7-3 to TRBJ2-1, with a tentative D call TRBD1 (7 bases). There are 13 residues in the CDR3. Trimming stripped 5 bases from V and 8 bases from J, with 13 bases between. The germline gives CDR1 SGHTA, CDR2 FQGTGA. CDR3 region: CASSTDREDEQFF. CDR3 nucleotide sequence: TGTGCCAGCAGCACAGACAGGGAGGATGAGCAGTTCTTC.

The chain combines TRBV5-4 with TRBJ2-3; perhaps D is TRBD1 or TRBD2 (6 bases each). V lost 0 bases and J 0 bases, leaving 17 bases between the germline ends. There are 18 residues in the CDR3. CDR1 and CDR2 (germline): SGHNT, YYREEE (reference sequence). The CDR3 DNA reads as TGTGCCAGCAGCTTGGACCTCGTTAGGGGGACTAGCACAGATACGCAGTATTTT. The encoded protein is CASSLDLVRGTSTDTQYF.

The chain couples TRBV9 to TRBJ2-3; no definite D call. V lost 2 bases and J lost 3, with 7 bases in between. CDR1 is SGDLS, CDR2 YYNGEE, per germline. CDR3 length: 13 residues. CDR3 loop: CASSVALTDTQYF. The CDR3 DNA is TGTGCCAGCAGCGTTGCGCTGACAGATACGCAGTATTTT.

This chain joins TRBV11-2 and TRBJ2-3; tentative D call: TRBD1 (5 bases). The V end was cut by 4 bases, the J end by 4 bases, with 15 bases between. Looked up from germline, CDR1 is SGHAT and CDR2 is FQNNGV. The CDR3 covers 15 residues. For the CDR3, the DNA is TGTGCCAGCAGCTCCCACCCATTAGGGGCAGATACGCAGTATTTT. Protein product: CASSSHPLGADTQYF.

This rearrangement joins TRBV30 to TRBJ2-3; 7 nucleotides agree with TRBD2. The CDR3 sequence is 16 residues long. CDR1 is GTSNPN and CDR2 is SVGIG in the germline V gene (reference sequence). The J segment lost 2 bases and the V segment lost 0 bases, leaving 8 bases of the junction unmatched. CDR3 amino acids: CAWSVGLAAFTDTQYF. CDR3 bases: TGTGCCTGGAGTGTTGGGCTAGCGGCTTTCACAGATACGCAGTATTTT.

The table lists this clone with a count of one. Additional DNA sequences in this sample encode the identical CDR3. The CDR3 loop reads CASSLGQREAFF. CDR3 coding DNA: TGTGCCAGCAGTCTTGGACAGCGTGAAGCTTTCTTT. The chain employs TRBV28 and TRBJ1-1, with TRBD1 as a possible D gene (6 bases). V was trimmed by 5 bases and J by 7 bases, leaving 11 bases between them. Germline CDR1 reads MDHEN; CDR2 reads SYDVKM. The CDR3 has 12 residues.

The chain has TRBV6-1 and TRBJ2-7; the D gene is possibly TRBD1 (6 bases). CDR3 length: 14 amino acids. Looked up from germline, CDR1 is MNHNS and CDR2 is SASEGT. Trimming took off 5 bases at V and 1 base at J, with 12 bases between the two ends. CDR3 nucleotide sequence: TGTGCCAGCAGTAATCTACAGGGTTCCTACGAGCAGTACTTC. It specifies CASSNLQGSYEQYF.

This clone was recorded once. The gene calls are TRBV6-5 and TRBJ1-5; D uncertain. V lost 5 bases and J 2 bases, leaving 13 bases between the germline ends. This CDR3 region has 15 residues. Germline assignment: CDR1 MNHEY and CDR2 SVGAGI. The CDR3 coding sequence is TGTGCCAGCAGTCCCTTGGGTATTGGCAATCAGCCCCAGCATTTT. Its translation: CASSPLGIGNQPQHF.

The V and J genes are TRBV7-2 and TRBJ2-2, with D unresolved. Germline V gives CDR1 SGHTA, CDR2 FQGNSA. The CDR3 has 19 amino acids. V lost 3 bases and J 1 base, leaving 21 bases between the germline ends. Here the CDR3 DNA reads TGTGCCAGCAGCTTGCCCTTGACCTGGGGTCTCCAGAACACCGGGGAGCTGTTTTTT. This translates into CASSLPLTWGLQNTGELFF.

The chain links TRBV6-5 to TRBJ2-1; D is unclear. V was shortened by 5 bases and J by 5 bases, with 13 bases between the two germline ends. This CDR3 is built from 14 residues. Germline loops: CDR1 MNHEY, CDR2 SVGAGI. In DNA form, the CDR3 reads TGTGCCAGCAGTCGGGTAGACGTGGACAATGAGCAGTTCTTC. Translated, it gives CASSRVDVDNEQFF.

The chain links TRBV19 to TRBJ2-7, with 10 bases that match TRBD2. There are 14 residues in the CDR3. After removal of 7 bases from V and 0 bases from J, the junction contained 3 bases not matched to a gene. Germline V CDR1 and CDR2: LNHDA, SQIVND (reference sequence). CDR3 in amino acids: CASTSSGSSYEQYF. The CDR3 bases are TGTGCCAGTACGTCTAGCGGGAGCTCCTACGAGCAGTACTTC.

The V and J genes are TRBV30 and TRBJ2-3; 9 positions agree with TRBD2. The CDR3 is 13 residues long. The J segment lost 1 base and the V segment lost 5 bases, leaving 1 base of the junction unmatched. Germline-derived CDR1 and CDR2 are GTSNPN and SVGIG (reference sequence). In nucleotides, the CDR3 is TGTGCCTGGCAGCGGGGGGGCACAGATACGCAGTATTTT. Translating it yields CAWQRGGTDTQYF.

V and J are TRBV6-4 and TRBJ2-1, with 7 bases identical to TRBD2. J was trimmed by 5 bases and V by 2 bases; bases with no gene match: 12. The CDR3 is made up of 17 amino acids. The germline gives CDR1 MRHNA, CDR2 SNTAGT. The CDR3 reads CASSDTGGGAGDNEQFF. In DNA form, the CDR3 reads TGTGCCAGCAGTGACACGGGCGGGGGAGCGGGCGACAATGAGCAGTTCTTC.

The rearrangement joins TRBV18 to TRBJ1-3; D call uncertain. V shed 4 bases and J shed 2 bases, with 12 bases lying between them. The CDR3 extends over 15 amino acids. Germline CDR1 is KGHSH and CDR2 is LQKENI. The CDR3 here is CASSRNWEPGNTIYF. CDR3 sequence (DNA): TGTGCCAGCTCACGCAACTGGGAACCTGGAAACACCATATATTTT.

The chain is built from TRBV2 and TRBJ2-7, with 7 bases aligning to TRBD1. The CDR3 has 14 residues. V gave up 6 bases and J gave up 2 bases; unmatched junction bases: 7. The germline V gene encodes CDR1 SNHLY and CDR2 FYNNEI. The CDR3 nucleotides read TGTGCCAGCAGCATTGACAGGGCCGCCTACGAGCAGTACTTC. Protein sequence: CASSIDRAAYEQYF.

Note on this clone: The same CDR3 is also encoded by other DNA sequences in this sample. The chain combines TRBV15 with TRBJ1-3, with 8 bases fitting TRBD1. Germline CDR1 is LNHNV and CDR2 is YYDKDF (reference sequence). V was clipped by 9 bases and J by 0 bases; unmatched bases: 4. The CDR3 spans 14 residues. CDR3 sequence reads: CATGTGGSGNTIYF. CDR3 bases: TGTGCCACGGGAACAGGGGGCTCTGGAAACACCATATATTTT.

The V gene is TRBV7-8, the J gene TRBJ2-5, with 10 nucleotides matching TRBD1. Germline V gene data show CDR1 as SGHVS and CDR2 as FQNEAQ. J gave up 4 bases and V 5 bases, and 4 bases lay outside the gene matches. The CDR3 loop spans 14 amino acids. The CDR3 coding sequence is TGTGCCAGCAGCGTTGACAGGGGGCGAGAGACCCAGTACTTC. It encodes CASSVDRGRETQYF.

The gene calls are TRBV25-1 and TRBJ1-4; a weak D match, TRBD1 (6 bases). The germline V and J ends were trimmed by 2 bases and 7 bases, with 14 bases remaining between them. The germline V gene has CDR1 MGHDK and CDR2 SYGVNS. There are 15 residues in the CDR3. The CDR3 spells CASSEVGGAGEKLFF. The CDR3 DNA follows: TGTGCCAGCAGTGAAGTGGGGGGGGCCGGTGAAAAACTGTTTTTT.

This rearrangement joins TRBV11-2 to TRBJ1-3; D is unclear. The CDR3 has 16 residues. V lost 2 bases to trimming and J lost 0 bases, with 11 bases between them. The germline V gene has CDR1 SGHAT and CDR2 FQNNGV. This chain's CDR3 is CASSLTGLSSGNTIYF. CDR3 nucleotide sequence: TGTGCCAGCAGCTTAACGGGCCTTAGCTCTGGAAACACCATATATTTT.

The chain couples TRBV10-3 to TRBJ2-5, with 11 bases identical to TRBD1. Looked up from germline, CDR1 is ENHRY and CDR2 is SYGVKD. CDR3 length equals 18 residues. V dropped 6 bases and J dropped 5; count of bases not matched to a gene: 17. The CDR3 DNA is TGTGCCATCAGCGCCTCCGGTGGACAGGGGGCCGCCAGGGAGACCCAGTACTTC. Translation: CAISASGGQGAARETQYF.

The V call is TRBV4-1, the J call TRBJ1-3; 8 bases fit TRBD1. The CDR3 covers 17 residues. Germline values: CDR1 MGHRA, CDR2 YSYEKL. The V and J ends lost 4 bases and 0 bases, in that order; junction bases with no gene match: 8. CDR3 in amino acids: CASSPERDRFSGNTIYF. CDR3 sequence (DNA): TGCGCCAGCAGCCCAGAACGGGACAGGTTCTCTGGAAACACCATATATTTT.

This clone was observed a single time. The DNA of the CDR3 is TGTGCCAGCTCACCACCTCCCACCTTGGGTCAGCCCCAGCATTTT. Encoded protein: CASSPPPTLGQPQHF. This chain uses TRBV18 with TRBJ1-5; D not certain. This CDR3 has 15 amino acids. V was clipped by 0 bases and J by 6 bases, with 12 bases between them. Germline CDR1 reads KGHSH; CDR2 reads LQKENI.